A single sample is the source of the 29 T cell receptor beta chains below, sequenced in a study of spatial heterogeneity in lung cancer. Via MiXCR, TCRdb re-called the 5' RACE reads, giving one row per CDR3 protein. This repertoire shows about 26,000 distinct CDR3 sequences, more than 10% found once; its top ten account for approximately 25%. Time point meaning: sample taken at primary tumor resection. No cells were sorted before sequencing. The whole RNA sequenced was extracted from tumor, nontumor lung or frozen PBMC. Sequenced here: PBMCs, sampled at surgery. All receptors derive from a female donor with early-stage non-small cell lung cancer.

There are many counts of this clonotype. The rearrangement links TRBV4-3 to TRBJ2-1, with TRBD1 matching 8 bases. V trimming: 1 base; J trimming: 8 bases; junction bases outside the gene matches: 7. Germline-derived CDR1 and CDR2 are LGHNA and YSLEER. The CDR3 contains 15 residues. CDR3 bases: TGCGCCAGCAGCCAAGGCCAGGGGGCAGACTATGAGCAGTTCTTC. Its translation: CASSQGQGADYEQFF.

This clonotype occurred many times. The V call is TRBV3-1, the J call TRBJ1-4; no reliable D call. The CDR3 contains 11 residues. Per the germline V gene, CDR1 is LGHDT and CDR2 is YNNKEL (reference sequence). The V end was cut by 0 bases, the J end by 11 bases, with 4 bases between. The CDR3 here is CASSQDLKLFF. Written as DNA, the CDR3 is TGTGCCAGCAGCCAAGATCTGAAACTGTTTTTT. Filled out from reference TRBV3-1 and TRBJ1-4, the complete variable domain reads DTAVSQTPKYLVTQMGNDKSIKCEQNLGHDTMYWYKQDSKKFLKIMFSYNNKELIINETVPNRFSPKSPDKAHLNLHINSLELGDSAVYFCASSQDLKLFFGSGTQLSVL.

This clonotype occurred many times. CDR3 residues: CASSSPHGTAQETQYF. The CDR3 nucleotides are TGTGCCAGCAGCTCCCCTCATGGGACAGCCCAAGAGACCCAGTACTTC. The chain joins TRBV7-2 to TRBJ2-5; 7 bases are a match to TRBD1. V shed 4 bases and J 1 base; nucleotides not matched to a gene: 9. This CDR3 has 16 residues. Germline CDR1 and CDR2: SGHTA and FQGNSA.

V is TRBV4-2 and J is TRBJ2-5, with 9 bases lining up with TRBD2. CDR1 and CDR2 (germline): LGHNA, YNFKEQ. The CDR3 runs to 16 residues. V gave up 5 bases and J gave up 3 bases; unmatched junction bases: 10. The CDR3 loop reads CASSRGGSSGEETQYF. CDR3 nucleotide sequence: TGTGCCAGCAGCAGAGGCGGCTCTAGCGGGGAAGAGACCCAGTACTTC.

The table lists this clonotype with many counts. The gene calls are TRBV7-2 and TRBJ2-1; a possible D gene is TRBD1 (6 bases). CDR3 length: 18 amino acids. CDR1 is SGHTA, CDR2 FQGNSA, per germline. V lost 1 base, J lost 0 bases, and 16 bases lay in between. The DNA of the CDR3 is TGTGCCAGCAGCTTAGGGATGTGGGGGACACGCTCCTACAATGAGCAGTTCTTC. Translation gives CASSLGMWGTRSYNEQFF.

The rearrangement links TRBV2 to TRBJ2-1, with 8 bases identical to TRBD2. The trim removed 7 bases at V and 2 bases at J, leaving 19 bases unmatched. Germline CDR1 SNHLY, CDR2 FYNNEI. This CDR3 is 19 amino acids long. CDR3 DNA sequence: TGTGCCAGCATTGACGTAGCGGGGCGGACCCCCGTTGCCTACAATGAGCAGTTCTTC. Its translation: CASIDVAGRTPVAYNEQFF. The variable domain in full, completed from reference TRBV2 and TRBJ2-1, reads EPEVTQTPSHQVTQMGQEVILRCVPISNHLYFYWYRQILGQKVEFLVSFYNNEISEKSEIFDDQFSVERPDGSNFTLKIRSTKLEDSAMYFCASIDVAGRTPVAYNEQFFGPGTRLTVL.

This clonotype was observed at least ten times. The chain couples TRBV4-2 to TRBJ2-1; D is undetermined. This CDR3 contains 15 residues. The V gene lost 3 bases and the J gene lost 2 bases, with 11 bases spanning the gap. The V gene's germline CDR1 is LGHNA and CDR2 YNFKEQ. As DNA, the CDR3 is TGTGCCAGCAGCCAGTCTACCGAGGCCTACAATGAGCAGTTCTTC. Amino acid sequence: CASSQSTEAYNEQFF.

The gene calls are TRBV23-1 and TRBJ2-7; D unclear. TRBV23-1 has ORF status, its function being uncertain. The germline V and J ends were trimmed by 2 bases and 0 bases, with 11 bases remaining between them. This CDR3 has 15 residues. The CDR3 bases are TGCGCCAGCAGTCAAAGACCCCCGGGCTCCTACGAGCAGTACTTC. It specifies CASSQRPPGSYEQYF.

This clonotype was seen repeatedly, ten times or more. The chain is built from TRBV7-9 and TRBJ2-7, with D unresolved. Between the trimmed V and J ends, which lost 0 bases and 3 bases, there was a span of 6 bases. In germline, CDR1 is SEHNR, CDR2 FQNEAQ (reference sequence). This CDR3 has 13 residues. The CDR3 nucleotides read TGTGCCAGCAGCTTAGCAGGGCTCTACGAGCAGTACTTC. Translation gives CASSLAGLYEQYF.

This clonotype was picked up many times. This chain joins TRBV7-8 and TRBJ1-5; TRBD1 might be the D (6 bases). Trimming removed 0 bases from V and 4 bases from J, with 13 bases in between. This CDR3 spans 16 amino acids. CDR1 SGHVS and CDR2 FQNEAQ come from the germline V gene. CDR3 bases: TGTGCCAGCAGCTTAGCGGGGGGCGGACAGAATCAGCCCCAGCATTTT. It yields the protein CASSLAGGGQNQPQHF. The entire variable domain, with the rest obtained from reference TRBV7-8 and TRBJ1-5, is as follows: GAGVSQSPRYKVAKRGQDVALRCDPISGHVSLFWYQQALGQGPEFLTYFQNEAQLDKSGLPSDRFFAERPEGSVSTLKIQRTQQEDSAVYLCASSLAGGGQNQPQHFGDGTRLSIL.

In its sample, this clonotype is medium-sized (0.01 to 0.1%). J is TRBJ1-1 and V is TRBV7-2; the D is unclear. This CDR3 spans 12 amino acids. With 5 bases removed from V and 10 bases from J, the gap between germline ends came to 14 bases. Germline values: CDR1 SGHTA, CDR2 FQGNSA. The CDR3 DNA follows: TGTGCCAGCAGCGGTGATAATGTAAGAGCTTTCTTT. Translation gives CASSGDNVRAFF. Variable domain in full (rest from reference TRBV7-2 and TRBJ1-1): GAGVSQSPSNKVTEKGKDVELRCDPISGHTALYWYRQSLGQGLEFLIYFQGNSAPDKSGLPSDRFSAERTGGSVSTLTIQRTQQEDSAVYLCASSGDNVRAFFGQGTRLTVV.

This clonotype has at least ten counts. V and J are TRBV7-9 and TRBJ2-5; 9 bases align to TRBD2. J was trimmed by 2 bases and V by 5 bases; bases with no gene match: 6. CDR3 size: 15 residues. Germline values: CDR1 SEHNR, CDR2 FQNEAQ (reference sequence). CDR3 DNA: TGTGCCAGCAGCCTAAGACTAGCGGAACAAGAGACCCAGTACTTC. Encoded protein: CASSLRLAEQETQYF.

This clonotype was counted at least ten times. The chain has TRBV7-3 and TRBJ2-3, with a possible D match to TRBD1 (6 bases). Germline V CDR1 and CDR2: SGHTA, FQGTGA. The length of the CDR3 is 15 residues. Trimming took 4 bases from V and 4 from J, leaving 15 bases between them. DNA for the CDR3: TGTGCCAGCAGCTCGCAGGGGAATTTTGCAGATACGCAGTATTTT. It is translated as CASSSQGNFADTQYF.

A few counts support this clonotype. CDR3 in DNA: TGTGCCAGCCTGCAAGGTGCCGGCTACAATGAAGAGCAGTTCTTC. This sequence encodes CASLQGAGYNEEQFF. The chain recombines TRBV7-9 with TRBJ2-1; D unresolved. V shed 8 bases and J shed 10 bases, with 24 bases lying between them. This CDR3 contains 15 residues. Germline CDR1 reads SEHNR; CDR2 reads FQNEAQ (reference sequence).

This chain's CDR3 is CASSSAVRYEQYF. The CDR3, as DNA: TGTGCCAGCAGTTCCGCAGTCAGGTACGAGCAGTACTTC. The rearrangement joins TRBV6-2 or TRBV6-3 to TRBJ2-7; D is undetermined. The germline V and J ends were trimmed by 4 bases and 4 bases, with 11 bases remaining between them. Germline CDR1 is MNHEY and CDR2 is SVGEGT. This CDR3 region has 13 residues.

The chain combines TRBV19 with TRBJ1-5, with D unresolved. The CDR3 spans 14 residues. In germline, CDR1 is LNHDA, CDR2 SQIVND (reference sequence). V was shortened by 5 bases and J by 1 base, with 9 bases between the two germline ends. CDR3 sequence: CASSDVGSNQPQHF. CDR3 nucleotides: TGTGCCAGTAGTGATGTCGGGAGCAATCAGCCCCAGCATTTT.

This clonotype was counted at least ten times. V and J are TRBV7-3 and TRBJ2-7; D possibly corresponds to TRBD2 (7 bases). The CDR3 contains 13 residues. V lost 7 bases and J 3 bases, leaving 13 bases between the germline ends. Germline V gene sequence: CDR1 SGHTA, CDR2 FQGTGA. CDR3 residues: CASNPRGGYEQYV. Here the CDR3 DNA reads TGTGCCAGCAACCCGAGGGGGGGCTACGAGCAGTACGTC.

This clonotype appeared a few times. This sequence joins TRBV25-1 and TRBJ1-2; D uncertain. The CDR3 length is 11 residues. Germline V gene sequence: CDR1 MGHDK, CDR2 SYGVNS. V lost 3 bases and J lost 8, with 7 bases in between. The CDR3 reads CASSDGSGYTF. The CDR3 coding sequence is TGTGCCAGCAGTGACGGTTCCGGCTACACCTTC.

This clonotype was detected many times. The V and J genes are TRBV27 and TRBJ1-5; D is perhaps TRBD1 (6 bases). V was cut by 4 bases and J by 3 bases, with 16 bases left in between. The germline V gene encodes CDR1 MNHEY and CDR2 SMNVEV (reference sequence). The CDR3 totals 16 residues. The CDR3, as DNA: TGTGCCAGCAGTTCCCCCGGACAGTCAAACAATCAGCCCCAGCATTTT. Protein product: CASSSPGQSNNQPQHF.

In its sample, this clonotype was seen many times. This rearrangement joins TRBV4-2 to TRBJ2-1, with TRBD2 matching over 7 bases. The trim removed 0 bases at V and 5 bases at J, leaving 19 bases unmatched. CDR3 size: 20 residues. Germline assignment: CDR1 LGHNA and CDR2 YNFKEQ. CDR3: CASSQDRALAALATHNEQFF. As DNA, the CDR3 is TGTGCCAGCAGCCAAGATCGTGCGCTAGCGGCACTAGCCACCCACAATGAGCAGTTCTTC.

This clonotype showed up many times. The CDR3 DNA sequence: TGCAGTGCTACCAACCCGGGACAGCCACAAGAGACCCAGTACTTC. Translated, it gives CSATNPGQPQETQYF. The V gene is TRBV20-1, the J gene TRBJ2-5; 7 nucleotides match TRBD1. This CDR3 has 15 residues. Per the germline V gene, CDR1 is DFQATT and CDR2 is SNEGSKA (reference sequence). V shed 4 bases, J shed 2 bases, and the junction held 10 bases outside the gene matches.

The genes are TRBV12-3 or TRBV12-4 and TRBJ2-5, with D uncertain. The germline V and J ends were trimmed by 4 bases and 4 bases, with 4 bases remaining between them. This CDR3 has 11 residues. CDR3 sequence (DNA): TGTGCCAGCAGTTCAATAGAGACCCAGTACTTC. Translated, it gives CASSSIETQYF.

This clonotype was counted at least ten times. The chain links TRBV9 to TRBJ2-1; D is possibly TRBD1 or TRBD2 (6 bases each). This CDR3 contains 16 residues. The V gene's germline CDR1 is SGDLS and CDR2 YYNGEE. Trimming left V 3 bases short and J 7 bases short, with 20 bases between. The CDR3 reads CASSGSLGGRRNEQFF. The CDR3 DNA reads as TGTGCCAGCAGCGGGAGCTTGGGGGGCCGACGGAATGAGCAGTTCTTC.

This clonotype was counted at least ten times. The gene calls are TRBV12-5 and TRBJ1-6; D remains ambiguous. CDR3 length equals 14 residues. V lost 0 bases and J lost 7, with 7 bases in between. CDR1 and CDR2 from the germline V gene are LGHNT and FRNRAP. Here the CDR3 reads CASGLVPRNSPLHF. The CDR3 bases are TGTGCTAGTGGTTTGGTACCGAGGAATTCACCCCTCCACTTT.

This clonotype was detected many times. The chain combines TRBV28 with TRBJ1-1; D call uncertain. Trimming left V 1 base short and J 1 base short, with 10 bases between. Looked up from germline, CDR1 is MDHEN and CDR2 is SYDVKM. The CDR3 extends over 15 amino acids. The CDR3 nucleotides are TGTGCCAGCAGTTTATTGGGCCCAGGGAACACTGAAGCTTTCTTT. This codes for CASSLLGPGNTEAFF.

In its sample, this clonotype was seen a few times. The V call is TRBV29-1, the J call TRBJ2-2; 7 nucleotides match TRBD2. The CDR3 is 13 residues long. The junction had 8 bases not matched to a gene; V was cut back by 7 bases and J by 6 bases. Germline V CDR1 and CDR2: SQVTM, ANQGSEA. The CDR3, as DNA: TGCAGCGCATATCCGGGGGGTTCCGGGGAGCTGTTTTTT. Translation gives CSAYPGGSGELFF.

This clonotype was seen a few times. The CDR3 DNA reads TGCAGTGCTAGAGATATGAGCGGATCCGACAATGAGCAGTTCTTC. Its translation: CSARDMSGSDNEQFF. The V and J genes are TRBV20-1 and TRBJ2-1, with D maybe TRBD2 (5 bases). The CDR3 sequence is 15 residues long. Germline V CDR1 and CDR2: DFQATT, SNEGSKA (reference sequence). The V end lost 0 bases, the J end lost 5 bases, and 14 bases lay between the germline ends.

This clonotype has a count of ten or more. This rearrangement joins TRBV12-3 or TRBV12-4 to TRBJ2-5, with D possibly TRBD2 on 5 matching bases. With 3 bases removed from V and 2 bases from J, the gap between germline ends came to 10 bases. The CDR3 runs 14 residues. The CDR3 sequence: CASSFSVRQETQYF. CDR3 nucleotide sequence: TGTGCCAGCAGTTTTAGCGTTCGTCAAGAGACCCAGTACTTC.

This clonotype showed up just a few times. CDR3 bases: TGTGCCAGCACCAGTCCCTATAGCAATCAGCCCCAGCATTTT. The encoded protein is CASTSPYSNQPQHF. This chain connects TRBV12-3 or TRBV12-4 to TRBJ1-5; D not certain. The CDR3 spans 14 residues. Trimming took off 7 bases at V and 0 bases at J, with 10 bases between the two ends.